These T cell receptor beta chains were read from a single sample in a study of T cells in Graves' hyperthyroidism and ophthalmopathy. TCRdb reprocessed the multiplex PCR reads with MiXCR, giving one entry per CDR3 protein. This table has fewer than 500,000 distinct CDR3 sequences, approximately 13% appearing once. The sample was blood. Receptors originate from a man aged 30 to 39 with Graves' hyperthyroidism that later progressed to Graves' ophthalmopathy. Each CDR3 is given with its conserved first and last residue. A D gene is named only where the DNA matches it firmly. Part of the rows lack a size; the others show once, few, many or a class for expanded clones.

V gene	J gene	clone size	D gene	CDR3 protein	CDR3 DNA
TRBV4-1	TRBJ1-3	.	.	CASSPSRGGRSGNTIYF	TGCGCCAGCAGCCCCTCGCGGGGGGGACGCTCTGGAAACACCATATATTTT
TRBV6-5	TRBJ1-6	few	TRBD1	CASSYLDRGNNSPLHF	TGTGCCAGCAGTTATCTAGACAGGGGGAATAATTCACCCCTCCACTTT
TRBV9	TRBJ2-3	.	.	CASSVEGSDRQTITDTQYF	TGTGCCAGCAGCGTAGAGGGCTCAGACAGACAGACTATTACAGATACGCAGTATTTT
TRBV5-1	TRBJ2-3	few	TRBD2	CASSRAPGLDTDTQYF	TGCGCCAGCAGCCGGGCACCGGGACTAGACACAGATACGCAGTATTTT
TRBV20-1	TRBJ2-7	.	.	CSASPYEQYF	TGCAGTGCCAGTCCGTACGAGCAGTACTTC
TRBV6-1	TRBJ2-5	.	.	CASRLTGGETQYF	TGTGCCAGCAGATTGACAGGCGGCGAGACCCAGTACTTC
TRBV4-1	TRBJ1-5	.	TRBD1	CASTPDRGDQPQHF	TGCGCCAGCACCCCGGACAGGGGAGATCAGCCCCAGCATTTT
TRBV7-2	TRBJ1-5	many	TRBD1	CASSLGQGRVDQPQHF	TGTGCCAGCAGCTTAGGACAGGGTAGAGTCGATCAGCCCCAGCATTTT
TRBV5-4	TRBJ2-3	many	TRBD2	CASSLAGGGDTQYF	TGTGCCAGCAGCTTAGCGGGGGGGGGGGATACGCAGTATTTT
TRBV14	TRBJ2-7	few	.	CASSQGRRIDEQYF	TGTGCCAGCAGCCAAGGGAGGCGAATCGACGAGCAGTACTTC
TRBV5-1	TRBJ2-1	.	.	CASSLATDRGYNEQFF	TGCGCCAGCAGCTTGGCGACAGATAGGGGGTACAATGAGCAGTTCTTC
TRBV12-3/TRBV12-4	TRBJ1-5	many	.	CASSQNEGQPQHF	TGTGCCAGCAGTCAGAATGAGGGGCAGCCCCAGCATTTT
TRBV15	TRBJ1-2	many	.	CATSRGRQGTPYGYTF	TGTGCCACCAGCAGAGGAAGGCAGGGGACCCCCTATGGCTACACCTTC
TRBV5-4	TRBJ1-6	.	TRBD1	CASSTGTGGSDSPLHF	TGTGCCAGCAGCACCGGGACAGGGGGCAGTGATTCACCCCTCCACTTT
TRBV11-2	TRBJ2-7	many	.	CASSPLGQSYEQYF	TGTGCCAGCAGCCCTCTTGGGCAGAGCTACGAGCAGTACTTC
TRBV5-6	TRBJ2-1	many	TRBD2	CASSLFASGNEQFF	TGTGCCAGCAGCTTGTTTGCTAGCGGCAATGAGCAGTTCTTC
TRBV9	TRBJ1-5	.	.	CASSPRGWGNQPQHF	TGTGCCAGCAGCCCGAGGGGTTGGGGCAATCAGCCCCAGCATTTT
TRBV29-1	TRBJ1-4	.	.	CSVGVATNEKLFF	TGCAGCGTAGGGGTTGCAACTAATGAAAAACTGTTTTTT
TRBV19	TRBJ2-2	.	TRBD1	CAKGGTGGSRGTGELFF	TGTGCCAAAGGAGGGACAGGGGGGTCCCGGGGAACCGGGGAGCTGTTTTTT
TRBV3-1	TRBJ1-1	many	TRBD1	CASSQGDRTQGAFF	TGTGCCAGCAGCCAAGGGGACAGGACTCAGGGAGCTTTCTTT
TRBV28	TRBJ2-7	many	.	CASRLPPSYEQYF	TGTGCCAGCCGACTTCCCCCTTCCTACGAGCAGTACTTC
TRBV5-1	TRBJ2-1	few	.	CASSFDTGGAEQFF	TGCGCCAGCAGCTTCGATACCGGCGGTGCTGAGCAGTTCTTC
TRBV28	TRBJ1-2	many	TRBD1	CASLPGTGYGYTF	TGTGCCAGCCTTCCAGGGACAGGGTATGGCTACACCTTC
TRBV7-9	TRBJ2-3	many	TRBD2	CASSFPSIAGGATDTQYF	TGTGCCAGCAGCTTTCCTAGTATAGCGGGGGGTGCCACAGATACGCAGTATTTT
TRBV6-2/TRBV6-3	TRBJ1-5	many	.	CASSYGGLQPQHF	TGTGCCAGCAGTTATGGGGGTTTACAGCCCCAGCATTTT
TRBV28	TRBJ2-3	many	TRBD1	CASSHRKGQGADTQYF	TGTGCCAGCAGCCACCGTAAGGGACAGGGAGCAGATACGCAGTATTTT
TRBV9	TRBJ2-1	once	.	CASSALIDNEQFF	TGTGCCAGCAGCGCCCTAATAGACAATGAGCAGTTCTTC
TRBV7-7	TRBJ2-2	.	.	CASSSLQGSGELFF	TGTGCTAGCAGCAGCTTACAGGGCTCCGGGGAGCTGTTTTTT
TRBV7-9	TRBJ1-4	many	.	CASSPLFQTDWEKLFF	TGTGCCAGCAGCCCCCTTTTCCAGACCGATTGGGAAAAACTGTTTTTT
TRBV7-2	TRBJ1-2	.	TRBD1	CASSSDRGAWYYGYTF	TGTGCCAGCAGCTCCGACAGGGGGGCGTGGTACTATGGCTACACCTTC
TRBV20-1	TRBJ2-5	.	.	CSTGGDRRQTQYF	TGCAGTACCGGTGGCGACAGGAGACAGACCCAGTACTTC
TRBV5-1	TRBJ1-6	few	.	CASSLGASLTPLHF	TGCGCCAGCAGCTTGGGGGCCAGTCTGACACCCCTCCACTTT
TRBV12-3/TRBV12-4	TRBJ2-3	few	TRBD2	CASSRTSGWADTQYF	TGTGCCAGCAGCCGGACTAGCGGGTGGGCAGATACGCAGTATTTT
TRBV20-1	TRBJ2-1	few	.	CSAPSQIEQFF	TGCAGTGCACCAAGTCAAATCGAGCAGTTCTTC
TRBV24-1	TRBJ2-1	few	TRBD1	CATSDLSTGLEFF	TGTGCCACCAGTGATTTGTCGACAGGGCTCGAGTTCTTC
TRBV5-1	TRBJ2-1	.	.	CASSLGVFSSYNEQFF	TGCGCCAGCAGCTTGGGGGTTTTTAGCTCCTACAATGAGCAGTTCTTC
TRBV5-6	TRBJ2-3	.	.	CASSLPTGRPTDTQYF	TGTGCCAGCAGCTTGCCTACGGGCCGTCCCACAGATACGCAGTATTTT
TRBV30	TRBJ1-6	once	.	CAWGWRDYNSPLHF	TGTGCCTGGGGATGGCGGGACTATAATTCACCCCTCCACTTT
TRBV6-1	TRBJ2-7	many	.	CASSEGVTGRSYEQYF	TGTGCCAGCAGTGAAGGGGTTACAGGGCGCTCCTACGAGCAGTACTTC
TRBV7-2	TRBJ1-4	many	.	CASSQGGARGEKLFF	TGTGCCAGCAGCCAAGGGGGGGCTCGCGGTGAAAAACTGTTTTTT
TRBV6-1	TRBJ1-5	many	.	CASSDTGGNQPQHF	TGTGCCAGCAGTGATACAGGCGGTAATCAGCCCCAGCATTTT
TRBV2	TRBJ2-1	.	TRBD2	CASSDYLAATNEQFF	TGTGCCAGCAGTGATTATCTAGCGGCCACTAATGAGCAGTTCTTC
TRBV7-2	TRBJ1-3	.	.	CASTQTYENTIYF	TGTGCCAGCACCCAGACGTATGAAAACACCATATATTTT
TRBV20-1	TRBJ2-7	many	.	CSARSVGVDEQYF	TGCAGTGCTAGATCAGTGGGGGTCGACGAGCAGTACTTC
TRBV12-3/TRBV12-4	TRBJ2-1	few	.	CASSLPWASVHEQFF	TGTGCCAGCAGTTTGCCTTGGGCTAGCGTGCATGAGCAGTTCTTC
TRBV29-1	TRBJ2-5	.	.	CSVVEGLLQETQYF	TGCAGCGTTGTTGAGGGCCTATTACAAGAGACCCAGTACTTC
TRBV7-9	TRBJ1-4	many	TRBD1	CASSLSVGTGRLFF	TGTGCCAGCAGCTTATCGGTCGGGACAGGGCGACTGTTTTTT
TRBV5-5	TRBJ2-5	many	TRBD1	CASSLTGGIETQYF	TGTGCCAGCAGCTTGACAGGGGGGATAGAGACCCAGTACTTC
TRBV9	TRBJ1-1	few	TRBD1	CASSTSGGMNTEAFF	TGTGCCAGCAGCACCTCAGGGGGAATGAACACTGAAGCTTTCTTT
TRBV11-2	TRBJ1-6	many	.	CASSLVTYNSPLHF	TGTGCCAGCAGCTTAGTGACCTATAATTCACCCCTCCACTTT
TRBV14	TRBJ2-1	.	.	CASSQQGFPYNEQFF	TGTGCCAGCAGCCAACAGGGTTTTCCCTACAATGAGCAGTTCTTC
TRBV28	TRBJ2-1	many	TRBD2	CASSSAGGFYNEQFF	TGTGCCAGCAGTTCAGCGGGGGGTTTCTACAATGAGCAGTTCTTC
TRBV11-2	TRBJ2-1	many	.	CASSSQGVLGEQFF	TGTGCCAGCAGCTCCCAGGGAGTTTTGGGTGAGCAGTTCTTC